The 8 T cell receptor beta chains below were found in one sample sequenced in a study of beta chain features in type 1 diabetes. Expressed TCRB transcripts were sequenced after all isolated RNA was converted to cDNA. Clones were read by immunoSEQ multiplex PCR, and TCRdb kept only the in-frame ones, dropping some. The sample shows over 200,000 clones, approximately 10% of them seen only once. Study observations and caveats: For Type 1 diabetes patients, all four CD4+ subsets carried TCRB CDR3s that were moderately but significantly shorter.

No antigen has been identified for these receptors. Sequencing was carried out using naive CD4+ T cells from blood. The receptor set was obtained from a man aged 30-40 years with type 1 diabetes.

The J gene is TRBJ1-1, the V gene TRBV29-1, with D possibly being TRBD1 (5 bases). CDR3 length equals 13 residues. The germline gives CDR1 SQVTM, CDR2 ANQGSEA. Trimming shortened V by 5 bases and J by 1 base, and 11 bases separated the two germline ends. This chain's CDR3 is CSVRLTENTEAFF. The CDR3 nucleotides are TGCAGCGTTCGATTGACAGAGAACACTGAAGCTTTCTTT.

This clone was recorded a few times. V and J are TRBV6-5 and TRBJ2-7, with TRBD1 matching 7 bases. CDR3 length equals 15 residues. Germline V gene data show CDR1 as MNHEY and CDR2 as SVGAGI. With V trimmed by 2 bases and J by 2 bases, 6 bases remained unmatched. The CDR3 nucleotides read TGTGCCAGCAGTTACACCGTCGGGACAGCCTACGAGCAGTACTTC. Translating gives CASSYTVGTAYEQYF.

This chain uses TRBV18 with TRBJ2-5, with 7 positions matching TRBD2. The CDR3 loop spans 15 amino acids. V shed 7 bases and J 1 base; nucleotides not matched to a gene: 9. The germline gives CDR1 KGHSH, CDR2 LQKENI. The CDR3 here is CASCRRSGGQETQYF. The CDR3 DNA sequence: TGTGCCAGCTGCCGGCGGTCGGGGGGCCAAGAGACCCAGTACTTC.

This clone was recorded a few times. V is TRBV10-3 and J is TRBJ2-5; possible D gene TRBD1, 5 bases. CDR1 ENHRY and CDR2 SYGVKD come from the germline V gene. The CDR3 has 12 amino acids. Trimming shortened V by 0 bases and J by 13 bases, and 12 bases separated the two germline ends. Here the CDR3 DNA reads TGTGCCATCAGTGAGTCTGATAGTGGGGCGTACTTC. As protein: CAISESDSGAYF.

This clone occurred a few times. The chain employs TRBV15 and TRBJ1-4; D unclear. Trimming shortened V by 0 bases and J by 4 bases, and 9 bases separated the two germline ends. CDR1 and CDR2 (germline): LNHNV, YYDKDF (reference sequence). The CDR3 contains 15 residues. The CDR3 sequence is CATSRDGQINEKLFF. DNA of the CDR3: TGTGCCACCAGCAGAGATGGGCAGATTAATGAAAAACTGTTTTTT.

The chain combines TRBV5-1 with TRBJ2-5; perhaps TRBD1 as D (6 bases). The germline V gene encodes CDR1 SGHRS and CDR2 YFSETQ. The CDR3 is 15 amino acids. Trimming pared 4 bases from V and 2 bases from J, leaving 15 bases between. Here the CDR3 DNA reads TGCGCCAGCAGCACCACCGGGACACGTCAAGAGACCCAGTACTTC. Its protein is CASSTTGTRQETQYF. The full variable domain, its missing parts supplied by reference TRBV5-1 and TRBJ2-5, is KAGVTQTPRYLIKTRGQQVTLSCSPISGHRSVSWYQQTPGQGLQFLFEYFSETQRNKGNFPGRFSGRQFSNSRSEMNVSTLELGDSALYLCASSTTGTRQETQYFGPGTRLLVL.

This clone was seen a handful of times. The J gene is TRBJ1-4, the V gene TRBV15, with D uncertain. The CDR3 contains 14 residues. The germline V gene has CDR1 LNHNV and CDR2 YYDKDF (reference sequence). With 0 bases removed from V and 4 bases from J, the gap between germline ends came to 6 bases. The CDR3 is CATSRDLVNEKLFF. For the CDR3, the DNA is TGTGCCACCAGCAGAGATTTAGTTAATGAAAAACTGTTTTTT. Looking up the rest from reference TRBV15 and TRBJ1-4 gives the full variable domain: DAMVIQNPRYQVTQFGKPVTLSCSQTLNHNVMYWYQQKSSQAPKLLFHYYDKDFNNEADTPDNFQSRRPNTSFCFLDIRSPGLGDTAMYLCATSRDLVNEKLFFGSGTQLSVL.

This clone turned up a few times. The V and J genes are TRBV5-6 and TRBJ1-4; 7 positions agree with TRBD1. V lost 4 bases and J lost 3; bases outside the gene matches: 3. This CDR3 has 14 residues. Per the germline V gene, CDR1 is SGHDT and CDR2 is YYEEEE. This chain's CDR3 is CASSTDRANEKLFF. CDR3 nucleotide sequence: TGTGCCAGCAGCACAGACAGGGCTAATGAAAAACTGTTTTTT.